The rows below give T cell receptor beta chains drawn from one sample of a study of blood T cell repertoires in COVID-19. Assay used: immunoSEQ multiplex PCR; TCRdb lists only in-frame clones, some missing. The sample comprises over 55,000 clones, roughly 82% of which are singletons, and about an eighth rests with the top ten. The sequencing input was peripheral blood. These receptors were taken from an elderly woman with acute or convalescent COVID-19. CDR3s include the opening cysteine and the closing phenylalanine or tryptophan. D genes are given only for firm matches. Not every row has a clone size; where given, it reads once, few, many or a size class.

abundance,j_gene,d_gene,v_gene,CDR3nt,CDR3aa
-,TRBJ1-3,-,TRBV5-1,TGCGCCAGCAGTAGGACAGCAGGCCTCCTCTCTGGAAACACCATATATTTT,CASSRTAGLLSGNTIYF
-,TRBJ2-3,-,TRBV27,TGTGCCAGCAGTTTATCGCTCTACAGGTATTCCGGTTCAGATACGCAGTATTTT,CASSLSLYRYSGSDTQYF
few,TRBJ1-1,-,TRBV10-3,TGTGCCATCAGTGAGTCGAGCTCTGGGGGAGGCACTGAAGCTTTCTTT,CAISESSSGGGTEAFF
-,TRBJ2-1,TRBD2,TRBV9,TGTGCCAGCAGCGGACCGGGACTAGCCATCTACAATGAGCAGTTCTTC,CASSGPGLAIYNEQFF
-,TRBJ1-3,-,TRBV5-1,TGCGCCAGCAGCTTGCGAGCAGCGGTATCTGGAAACACCATATATTTT,CASSLRAAVSGNTIYF
-,TRBJ2-7,-,TRBV20-1,TGCAGTGCGGAGGTACCAGGATTCCCTTTGTTC,CSAEVPGFPLF
-,TRBJ1-1,TRBD1,TRBV5-6,TGTGCCAGCAGCATATACAGGGGGCTTAATTATTTTGAAGCTTTCTTT,CASSIYRGLNYFEAFF
-,TRBJ2-3,-,TRBV11-3,TGTGCCAGCAGCTTAGGCGAGGGAGGCACAGATACGCAGTATTTT,CASSLGEGGTDTQYF
-,TRBJ2-7,TRBD2,TRBV2,TGTGCCAGCATTAGGTCTAGCGGGAGGAGCCCCTACGAGCAGTACTTC,CASIRSSGRSPYEQYF
once,TRBJ2-7,-,TRBV7-6,TGTGCCAGCAGCTTAGATGTGGGAGCAGGATACGAGCAGTACTTC,CASSLDVGAGYEQYF
-,TRBJ1-2,TRBD1,TRBV6-5,TGTGCCAGCAGCTGGACAGGGGCGAACTATGGCTACACCTTC,CASSWTGANYGYTF
once,TRBJ2-7,TRBD1,TRBV5-1,TGCGCCAGCAGCTTGGCCCTTCTCAAGGGGGCGAGCTCCTACGAGCAGTACTTC,CASSLALLKGASSYEQYF
-,TRBJ1-3,-,TRBV5-6,TGTGCCAGCAGCCCGACAGTGCCTGGAAACACCATATATTTT,CASSPTVPGNTIYF
-,TRBJ1-4,TRBD1,TRBV11-2,TGTGCCAGCAGCTCCACTCCCTCACGACAGGGAAGTTGGGAAAAACTGTTTTTT,CASSSTPSRQGSWEKLFF
-,TRBJ1-1,TRBD1,TRBV15,TGTGCCACCTCCAGGGACAGGGGGCTGAACACTGAAGCTTTCTTT,CATSRDRGLNTEAFF
-,TRBJ1-6,-,TRBV7-9,TGTGCCAGCACCATATCCATCAGGGGCCGGGATTCACCCCTCCACTTT,CASTISIRGRDSPLHF
-,TRBJ1-6,TRBD1,TRBV19,TGTGCCAGTAGTACGTCGGGACAGGGGGCTCAGCTCCACTTT,CASSTSGQGAQLHF
-,TRBJ2-7,-,TRBV7-2,TGTGCCAGCAGCTTAGCACAGGGACGCGAGCAGTACTTC,CASSLAQGREQYF
-,TRBJ1-6,TRBD1,TRBV19,TGTGCCAGTAGGATGGGCGGGACAGCTAATTCACCCCTCCACTTT,CASRMGGTANSPLHF
-,TRBJ1-2,-,TRBV3-1/TRBV3-2,TGTGCCAGCAGCCGTCAGAGGGTTGATGGCTACACCTTC,CASSRQRVDGYTF
-,TRBJ1-4,-,TRBV7-2,TGTGCCAGCAGCCCGAGTGGCGGGTATAATGAAAAACTGTTTTTT,CASSPSGGYNEKLFF
once,TRBJ2-1,TRBD2,TRBV9,TGTGCCAGCAGCAAACTAGCGGGAGCGACCTACAATGAGCAGTTCTTC,CASSKLAGATYNEQFF
-,TRBJ2-7,TRBD2,TRBV7-9,TGTGCCAGCAGCTTGGGGGGTAGCGGGACCTACGAGCAGTACTTC,CASSLGGSGTYEQYF
-,TRBJ2-6,-,TRBV29-1,TGCAGCGCAGAGACAGCCTCTGGGGCCAACGTCCTGACTTTC,CSAETASGANVLTF
-,TRBJ1-2,TRBD1,TRBV6-6,TGTGCCAGCAGTTATTCTACAGGGGGACGGGGCTACACCTTC,CASSYSTGGRGYTF
-,TRBJ2-7,-,TRBV27,TGTGCCAGCAGTTCCAGGAGGGAGCAGTACTTC,CASSSRREQYF
-,TRBJ1-2,-,TRBV6-5,TGTGCCATCACCTACGGGGAGGGGACCTATGGCTACACCTTC,CAITYGEGTYGYTF
-,TRBJ2-7,-,TRBV9,TGTGCCAGCAGCGTATCTCTAACGTCCTACGAGCAGTACTTC,CASSVSLTSYEQYF
-,TRBJ1-5,-,TRBV7-9,TGTGCCAGCAGCTTAATAGGCTCGGCAGCCGCAGGTCAGCCCCAGCATTTT,CASSLIGSAAAGQPQHF
-,TRBJ2-7,-,TRBV27,TGTGCCAGCTCGAGGGCGGCTACGGGCTCCTACGAGCAGTACTTC,CASSRAATGSYEQYF
-,TRBJ2-7,-,TRBV7-9,TGTGCCAGCAGCTTATCCCCGACAGCGGGCTCCTACGAGCAGTACTTC,CASSLSPTAGSYEQYF
-,TRBJ1-2,TRBD1,TRBV11-2,TGTGCCAGCAGCTTAGGTATTCTAGGGGGCGCTGACTATGGCTACACCTTC,CASSLGILGGADYGYTF
few,TRBJ2-1,-,TRBV6-5,TGTGCCAGCAGTTACAAAGCGGCCTTCAATGAGCAGTTCTTC,CASSYKAAFNEQFF
-,TRBJ2-7,TRBD1,TRBV7-9,TGTGCCAGCAGCCCAACAGGGGGCCGGCACGAGCAGTACTTC,CASSPTGGRHEQYF
-,TRBJ2-3,-,TRBV29-1,TGCAGCGTTGGCAGGGATAGTTTAGATACGCAGTATTTT,CSVGRDSLDTQYF
-,TRBJ1-2,TRBD1,TRBV12-3/TRBV12-4,TGTGCCAGCAGTTTAGGACAGGGTGGCTACACCTTC,CASSLGQGGYTF
-,TRBJ2-3,TRBD1,TRBV5-8,TGTGCCAGCAGCTCGGGACAGGGAGTCCCAGATACGCAGTATTTT,CASSSGQGVPDTQYF